The 18 T cell receptor beta chains below were found in one sample sequenced in a study of T cells after yellow fever vaccination. TCRdb fed the 5' RACE reads into MiXCR, producing one record per CDR3 protein. Found here are a few hundred thousand distinct CDR3 sequences, about 7% of them singletons; the top ten hold about 0.85%. The sample in question was CD4+ T cells sorted from PBMCs, obtained 15 days after the yellow fever booster vaccination. The receptor source for this set is a man aged 25 to 45 who received the YFV17D yellow fever vaccine.

The sample holds a few counts of this clonotype. This chain connects TRBV5-1 to TRBJ2-5, with D unresolved. Germline V gene lookup returns CDR1 SGHRS and CDR2 YFSETQ. V lost 4 bases and J lost 5, with 6 bases in between. The CDR3 consists of 11 residues. CDR3 region: CASSDDETQYF. The DNA for the CDR3 is TGCGCCAGCAGCGATGATGAGACCCAGTACTTC.

This clonotype was detected ten times or more. The chain joins TRBV5-1 to TRBJ2-3; 10 nucleotides match TRBD2. CDR1 is SGHRS, CDR2 YFSETQ, per germline. The CDR3 has 17 amino acids. After removal of 4 bases from V and 7 bases from J, the junction contained 15 bases not matched to a gene. The chain's CDR3 is CASSLHRLAGLLNTQYF. For the CDR3, the DNA is TGCGCCAGCAGCCTTCATCGACTAGCGGGCTTACTTAATACGCAGTATTTT.

The rearrangement uses TRBV7-2 and TRBJ2-4; weak D call: TRBD2 (5 bases). This CDR3 comprises 13 residues. V lost 5 bases, J lost 8 bases, and 13 bases lay in between. Germline V gene sequence: CDR1 SGHTA, CDR2 FQGNSA. The CDR3 bases are TGTGCCAGCAGCCGGGCCCGGGGTGACATTCAGTACTTC. Translating it yields CASSRARGDIQYF.

This clonotype was observed many times. V usage is TRBV5-1 and J usage is TRBJ2-7; 9 positions match TRBD1. The CDR3 is 12 amino acids. The V segment lost 7 bases and the J segment 5 bases; nucleotides outside the gene matches: 4. CDR1 SGHRS and CDR2 YFSETQ come from the germline V gene. CDR3 residues: CASGTGTDEQYF. The CDR3 bases are TGCGCCAGCGGGACAGGGACCGACGAGCAGTACTTC.

On this clonotype itself: This may come from a read error, since a much larger clone is one base off. V usage is TRBV19 and J usage is TRBJ2-2, with 10 bases matching TRBD1. The CDR3 spans 16 residues. V was clipped by 5 bases and J by 7 bases; unmatched bases: 10. The V gene's germline CDR1 is LNHDA and CDR2 SQIVND (reference sequence). CDR3 amino acids: CASSSERQGAIGELFF. The CDR3 DNA is TGTGCCAGTAGTTCGGAGCGACAGGGGGCAATCGGGGAGCTGTTTTTT.

In its sample, this clonotype was seen many times. This chain connects TRBV29-1 to TRBJ2-3; D is undetermined. Looked up from germline, CDR1 is SQVTM and CDR2 is ANQGSEA. Deletions cut 7 bases from V and 10 bases from J, with 15 bases between. The CDR3 has 11 amino acids. The CDR3 reads CSAGESVSQYF. CDR3 in DNA: TGCAGCGCTGGGGAATCCGTATCGCAGTATTTT.

This clonotype was detected many times. The gene calls are TRBV20-1 and TRBJ1-5; maybe TRBD1 (6 bases). The CDR3 extends over 11 amino acids. Germline V gene sequence: CDR1 DFQATT, CDR2 SNEGSKA (reference sequence). As DNA, the CDR3 is TGCAGCGCTGAGGGGGGACAGCCCCAGCATTTT. It codes for CSAEGGQPQHF.

This clonotype has at least ten counts. The rearrangement links TRBV20-1 to TRBJ2-5, with D perhaps TRBD1 or TRBD2 (6 bases each). This CDR3 is built from 12 residues. Germline values: CDR1 DFQATT, CDR2 SNEGSKA (reference sequence). V lost 4 bases and J 5 bases, leaving 11 bases between the germline ends. The CDR3 region has the DNA TGCAGTGCTACGGGGGCGGGCGAGACCCAGTACTTC. Protein sequence: CSATGAGETQYF.

This rearrangement joins TRBV6-1 to TRBJ2-4; unclear D gene. The CDR3 is made up of 13 amino acids. Trimming removed 7 bases from V and 9 bases from J, with 16 bases in between. Germline CDR1 is MNHNS and CDR2 is SASEGT. The DNA for the CDR3 is TGTGCCAGCACATCCCTCGCCTCGGCCATTCAGTACTTC. It specifies CASTSLASAIQYF.

This chain's CDR3 is CASSQESWTSGANVLTF. CDR3 in DNA: TGCGCCAGCAGCCAAGAGTCTTGGACCTCTGGGGCCAACGTCCTGACTTTC. The chain has TRBV4-3 and TRBJ2-6; unclear D gene. Germline CDR1 LGHNA, CDR2 YSLEER. The V end lost 0 bases, the J end lost 0 bases, and 9 bases lay between the germline ends. CDR3 length: 17 residues.

In this sample, this clonotype turned up many times. V and J are TRBV12-3 or TRBV12-4 and TRBJ2-5, with D unresolved. The germline V and J ends were trimmed by 6 bases and 5 bases, with 16 bases remaining between them. The CDR3 is 14 residues long. The CDR3 here is CASSPGTSSETQYF. The CDR3 nucleotides read TGTGCCAGCAGCCCCGGAACCAGTAGCGAGACCCAGTACTTC.

The gene calls are TRBV18 and TRBJ2-2; D might be TRBD1 (5 bases). CDR3 size: 14 residues. Trimming took off 0 bases at V and 5 bases at J, with 7 bases between the two ends. CDR1 is KGHSH, CDR2 LQKENI, per germline. The CDR3 bases are TGTGCCAGCTCACCACCAGGGGATACCGGGGAGCTGTTTTTT. It codes for CASSPPGDTGELFF.

The V gene is TRBV20-1, the J gene TRBJ1-6; D not certain. Germline V CDR1 and CDR2: DFQATT, SNEGSKA (reference sequence). CDR3 size: 14 residues. V lost 2 bases to trimming and J lost 8 bases, with 13 bases between them. The CDR3, as DNA: TGCAGTGCTAGAAAGACATTATACGATTCACCCCTCCACTTT. Protein: CSARKTLYDSPLHF.

This clonotype was seen repeatedly, ten times or more. The chain uses TRBV29-1 and TRBJ2-3; the match to TRBD2 covers 7 bases. The CDR3 runs to 13 residues. The V segment lost 7 bases and the J segment 5 bases; nucleotides outside the gene matches: 9. Germline V gene data show CDR1 as SQVTM and CDR2 as ANQGSEA. CDR3 sequence: CSAGEGPGDTQYF. For the CDR3, the DNA is TGCAGCGCTGGGGAGGGCCCGGGAGATACGCAGTATTTT.

This chain connects TRBV6-2 or TRBV6-3 to TRBJ2-7; 9 bases match TRBD1. The CDR3 is made up of 14 amino acids. J gave up 1 base and V 6 bases, and 4 bases lay outside the gene matches. CDR1 and CDR2 from the germline V gene are MNHEY and SVGEGT. CDR3 in DNA: TGTGCCAGCAGCTGGACAGGGGCGTCCTACGAGCAGTACTTC. The encoded protein is CASSWTGASYEQYF.

The gene calls are TRBV7-9 and TRBJ1-1, with D possibly matching TRBD1 (6 bases). The CDR3 loop spans 14 amino acids. Deletions cut 0 bases from V and 3 bases from J, with 8 bases between. The germline V gene encodes CDR1 SEHNR and CDR2 FQNEAQ (reference sequence). The CDR3 DNA is TGTGCCAGCAGCTTAGCACAGGGTGACACTGAAGCTTTCTTT. Translated, it gives CASSLAQGDTEAFF.

There are a few counts of this clonotype. The rearrangement joins TRBV20-1 to TRBJ1-2; 7 bases align to TRBD1. The germline V gene encodes CDR1 DFQATT and CDR2 SNEGSKA (reference sequence). The length of the CDR3 is 14 residues. CDR3 nucleotides: TGCAGCCTACACGCGGGACAGCGAGAATATGGCTACACCTTC. Protein: CSLHAGQREYGYTF.

This clonotype occurred many times. V and J are TRBV7-9 and TRBJ2-7; D may be TRBD1 (6 bases). This CDR3 region has 14 residues. Germline loops: CDR1 SEHNR, CDR2 FQNEAQ (reference sequence). With 1 base removed from V and 3 bases from J, the gap between germline ends came to 10 bases. Written as DNA, the CDR3 is TGTGCCAGCAGCTTAGGGATCAGGGGCTACGAGCAGTACTTC. The encoded protein is CASSLGIRGYEQYF.